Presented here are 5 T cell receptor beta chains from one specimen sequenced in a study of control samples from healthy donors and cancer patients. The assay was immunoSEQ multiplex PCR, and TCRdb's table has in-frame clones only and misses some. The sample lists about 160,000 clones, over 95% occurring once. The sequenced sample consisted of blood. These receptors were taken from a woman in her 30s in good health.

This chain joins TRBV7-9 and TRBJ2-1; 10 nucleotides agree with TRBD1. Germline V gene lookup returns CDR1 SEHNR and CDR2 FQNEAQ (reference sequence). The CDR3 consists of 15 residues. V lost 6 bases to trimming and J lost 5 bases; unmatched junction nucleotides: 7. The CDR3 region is CASRPDRGLNNEQFF. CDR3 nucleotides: TGTGCCAGCAGACCCGACAGGGGGCTGAACAATGAGCAGTTCTTC.

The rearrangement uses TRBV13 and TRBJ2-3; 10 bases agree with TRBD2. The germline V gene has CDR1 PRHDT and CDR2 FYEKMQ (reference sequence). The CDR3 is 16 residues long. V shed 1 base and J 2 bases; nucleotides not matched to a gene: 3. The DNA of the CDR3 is TGTGCCAGCAGCTTAGAACTAGCGGGGCCCACAGATACGCAGTATTTT. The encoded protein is CASSLELAGPTDTQYF.

The CDR3 bases are TGTGCCAGCAGTTACCGGACTAGCGGCAATGAGCAGTTCTTC. It is translated as CASSYRTSGNEQFF. This rearrangement joins TRBV6-5 to TRBJ2-1, with TRBD2 matching over 10 bases. CDR1 is MNHEY, CDR2 SVGAGI, per germline. The CDR3 consists of 14 residues. V was clipped by 2 bases and J by 6 bases; unmatched bases: 1.

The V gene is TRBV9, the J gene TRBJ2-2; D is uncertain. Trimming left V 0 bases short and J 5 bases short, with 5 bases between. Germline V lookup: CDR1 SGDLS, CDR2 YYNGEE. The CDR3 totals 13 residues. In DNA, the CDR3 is TGTGCCAGCAGCGTAGTCGAGACCGGGGAGCTGTTTTTT. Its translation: CASSVVETGELFF.

CDR3 nucleotide sequence: TGTGCCAGCAGCTTGCTCGCGGGGGGATCCACAGATACGCAGTATTTT. Its protein is CASSLLAGGSTDTQYF. J is TRBJ2-3 and V is TRBV7-9, with TRBD2 identical over 8 bases. The CDR3 contains 16 residues. In germline, CDR1 is SEHNR, CDR2 FQNEAQ (reference sequence). V shed 3 bases, J shed 2 bases, and the junction held 7 bases outside the gene matches.